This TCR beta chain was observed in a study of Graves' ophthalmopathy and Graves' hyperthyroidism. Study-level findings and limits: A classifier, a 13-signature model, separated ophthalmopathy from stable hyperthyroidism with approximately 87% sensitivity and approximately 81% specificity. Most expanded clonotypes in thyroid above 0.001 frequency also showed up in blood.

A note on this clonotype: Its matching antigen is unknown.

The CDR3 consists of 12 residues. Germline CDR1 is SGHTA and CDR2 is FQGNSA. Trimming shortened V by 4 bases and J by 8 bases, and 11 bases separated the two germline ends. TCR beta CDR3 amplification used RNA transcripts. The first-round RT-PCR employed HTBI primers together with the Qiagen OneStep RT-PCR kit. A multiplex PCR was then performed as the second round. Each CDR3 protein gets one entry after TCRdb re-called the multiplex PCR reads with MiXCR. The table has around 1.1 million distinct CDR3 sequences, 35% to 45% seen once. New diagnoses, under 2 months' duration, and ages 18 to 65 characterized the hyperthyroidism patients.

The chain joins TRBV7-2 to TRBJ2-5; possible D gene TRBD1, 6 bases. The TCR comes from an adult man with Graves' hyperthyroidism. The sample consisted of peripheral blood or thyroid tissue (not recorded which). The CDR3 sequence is CASSSYRDTQYF. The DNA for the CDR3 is TGTGCCAGCAGCTCGTACAGGGACACCCAGTACTTC.